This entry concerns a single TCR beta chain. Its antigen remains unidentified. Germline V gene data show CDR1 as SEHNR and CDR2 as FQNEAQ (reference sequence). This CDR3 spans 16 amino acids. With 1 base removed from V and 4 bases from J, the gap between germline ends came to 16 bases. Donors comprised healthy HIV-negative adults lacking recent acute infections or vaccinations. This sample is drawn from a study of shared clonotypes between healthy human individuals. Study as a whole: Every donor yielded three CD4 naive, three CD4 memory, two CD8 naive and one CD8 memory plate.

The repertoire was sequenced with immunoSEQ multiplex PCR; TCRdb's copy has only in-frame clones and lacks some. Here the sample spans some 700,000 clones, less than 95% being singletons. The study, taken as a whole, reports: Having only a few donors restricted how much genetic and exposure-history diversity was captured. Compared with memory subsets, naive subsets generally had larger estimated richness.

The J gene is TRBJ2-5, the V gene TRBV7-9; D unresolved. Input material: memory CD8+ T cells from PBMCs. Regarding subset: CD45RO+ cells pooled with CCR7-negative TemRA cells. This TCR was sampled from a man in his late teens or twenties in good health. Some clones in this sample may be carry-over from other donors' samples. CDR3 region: CASSLGVPPPRETQYF. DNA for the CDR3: TGTGCCAGCAGCTTAGGGGTGCCTCCTCCCCGAGAGACCCAGTACTTC.